One and the same sample provided the 20 T cell receptor beta chains below, sequenced in a study of T-cell memory formation after mild COVID-19. TCRdb used MiXCR to reprocess the 5' RACE reads, holding one entry per CDR3 protein. The data contain roughly 350,000 distinct CDR3 sequences, around 13% of them singletons. Sequences were obtained from PBMCs or a T cell subset sorted from them (not recorded which). The source of these receptors is a man between 18 and 29 years old who had mild COVID-19 (a few samples of this study predate the infection). Cell type and time point are not known.

The chain uses TRBV7-3 and TRBJ2-3; a weak D match, TRBD1 (6 bases). CDR3 length: 14 amino acids. Trimming pared 5 bases from V and 8 bases from J, leaving 17 bases between. From germline, CDR1 is SGHTA and CDR2 FQGTGA. The CDR3 DNA reads as TGTGCCAGCAGCCTCGATTCAGGGGCCTTTACGCAGTATTTT. Its protein is CASSLDSGAFTQYF.

This clonotype was found a few times. The chain has TRBV7-2 and TRBJ1-1; the D is unclear. V was cut by 1 base and J by 2 bases, with 8 bases left in between. This CDR3 has 14 residues. Germline CDR1 reads SGHTA; CDR2 reads FQGNSA. The CDR3 bases are TGTGCCAGCAGCTTAGAAAGGAGCAACACTGAAGCTTTCTTT. Its protein is CASSLERSNTEAFF.

This clonotype was observed many times. CDR3 region: CSVVYGKRDTQYF. The DNA of the CDR3 is TGCAGCGTTGTGTATGGGAAGCGGGATACGCAGTATTTT. The V call is TRBV29-1, the J call TRBJ2-3, with D perhaps matching TRBD2 (5 bases). CDR3 length equals 13 residues. Germline CDR1 is SQVTM and CDR2 is ANQGSEA. The V end was cut by 4 bases, the J end by 6 bases, with 14 bases between.

The rearrangement links TRBV5-6 to TRBJ1-6; a weak D match, TRBD1 (5 bases). V lost 4 bases and J 0 bases, leaving 14 bases between the germline ends. The CDR3 extends over 17 amino acids. In germline, CDR1 is SGHDT, CDR2 YYEEEE. The CDR3 loop reads CASSPLPGSSYNSPLHF. CDR3 coding DNA: TGTGCCAGCAGCCCATTACCAGGGAGCTCCTATAATTCACCCCTCCACTTT.

This sequence joins TRBV12-3 or TRBV12-4 and TRBJ2-3; D is undetermined. This CDR3 spans 10 amino acids. Trimming cost V 4 bases and J 6 bases, with 2 bases left between them. CDR3 in amino acids: CASSWDTQYF. Here the CDR3 DNA reads TGTGCCAGCAGTTGGGATACGCAGTATTTT.

This clonotype has a handful of counts. The rearrangement uses TRBV2 and TRBJ2-6; D perhaps matches TRBD2 (6 bases). CDR1 and CDR2 from the germline V gene are SNHLY and FYNNEI. This CDR3 comprises 14 residues. Trimming pared 10 bases from V and 0 bases from J, leaving 10 bases between. The DNA of the CDR3 is TGTGCCACGGGAGATTTCTCTGGGGCCAACGTCCTGACTTTC. It codes for CATGDFSGANVLTF.

The table lists this clonotype with a few counts. The chain joins TRBV15 to TRBJ2-1; D unresolved. Trimming took 0 bases from V and 10 from J, leaving 16 bases between them. The CDR3 is 15 amino acids. Germline CDR1 LNHNV, CDR2 YYDKDF (reference sequence). The DNA of the CDR3 is TGTGCCACCAGCAGAGATGCAGGACCTACGAGGGAGCAGTTCTTC. It specifies CATSRDAGPTREQFF.

This sequence joins TRBV20-1 and TRBJ1-5; no firm D call. From germline, CDR1 is DFQATT and CDR2 SNEGSKA (reference sequence). The CDR3 contains 15 residues. Deletions cut 1 base from V and 7 bases from J, with 17 bases between. In DNA, the CDR3 is TGCAGTGCTAGAGGTCGAGCAGGAGGGCGGCAGCCCCAGCATTTT. This sequence encodes CSARGRAGGRQPQHF.

The table lists this clonotype with many counts. The chain joins TRBV12-3 or TRBV12-4 to TRBJ2-5; weak D call: TRBD2 (6 bases). The CDR3 totals 15 residues. V lost 1 base, J lost 2 bases, and 11 bases lay in between. CDR3 sequence: CASSLEGLPQETQYF. The DNA of the CDR3 is TGTGCCAGCAGTTTAGAGGGACTCCCACAAGAGACCCAGTACTTC.

This clonotype occurred many times. The rearrangement joins TRBV12-3 or TRBV12-4 to TRBJ1-6; possible D gene TRBD1, 5 bases. Trimming removed 5 bases from V and 13 bases from J, with 18 bases in between. The CDR3 length is 14 residues. CDR3 sequence (DNA): TGTGCCAGCAGTACAGGTTCTATAATTCACCCCCTCCACTTT. Protein product: CASSTGSIIHPLHF.

DNA of the CDR3: TGTGCCAGCAGCTTTAGGACAGGGGGTTTCGCCGGGGAGCTGTTTTTT. It yields the protein CASSFRTGGFAGELFF. The chain couples TRBV7-2 to TRBJ2-2; 10 nucleotides match TRBD1. The CDR3 loop spans 16 amino acids. V lost 3 bases and J lost 6; bases outside the gene matches: 7. The germline gives CDR1 SGHTA, CDR2 FQGNSA.

This clonotype was observed many times. This rearrangement joins TRBV11-2 to TRBJ1-5; a weak D match, TRBD1 (6 bases). The CDR3 contains 14 residues. Germline CDR1 SGHAT, CDR2 FQNNGV. V lost 3 bases to trimming and J lost 7 bases, with 13 bases between them. CDR3 DNA sequence: TGTGCCAGCAGCTTGGGCAGGGGAGGACAGCCCCAGCATTTT. It translates to CASSLGRGGQPQHF.

This clonotype was seen ten or more times. CDR3 protein: CASRPLDSYGYTF. The CDR3 bases are TGCGCCAGCAGGCCTCTGGACAGCTATGGCTACACCTTC. The V call is TRBV5-1, the J call TRBJ1-2; possibly TRBD1 for D (6 bases). The V gene's germline CDR1 is SGHRS and CDR2 YFSETQ. The CDR3 contains 13 residues. Trimming took 5 bases from V and 4 from J, leaving 12 bases between them.

The CDR3 DNA reads TGCAGTGCTAGTGGCGGGGGGGCGAGGGATACGCAGTATTTT. It yields the protein CSASGGGARDTQYF. This chain joins TRBV20-1 and TRBJ2-3, with 9 bases fitting TRBD2. Germline CDR1 and CDR2: DFQATT and SNEGSKA (reference sequence). The CDR3 is made up of 14 amino acids. With V trimmed by 3 bases and J by 6 bases, 7 bases remained unmatched.

J is TRBJ1-6 and V is TRBV11-2; 9 nucleotides line up with TRBD1. V trimming: 5 bases; J trimming: 7 bases; junction bases outside the gene matches: 3. This CDR3 has 14 amino acids. Germline V gives CDR1 SGHAT, CDR2 FQNNGV. Here the CDR3 DNA reads TGTGCCAGCAGCGGGACAGGGCCCAATTCACCCCTCCACTTT. Residues: CASSGTGPNSPLHF.

CDR3 nucleotide sequence: TGCAGTGCGGAACAGAAGACTAATGAAAAACTGTTTTTT. This sequence encodes CSAEQKTNEKLFF. The gene calls are TRBV20-1 and TRBJ1-4; D is unclear. The CDR3 loop spans 13 amino acids. Looked up from germline, CDR1 is DFQATT and CDR2 is SNEGSKA (reference sequence). Trimming removed 6 bases at V and 2 bases at J, with 10 bases between.

The table lists this clonotype with a few counts. The V call is TRBV7-9, the J call TRBJ2-1; maybe TRBD1 (5 bases). The ends were cut back, 7 bases at V and 4 bases at J, with 17 bases in the middle. The germline CDR1 and CDR2 sequences are SEHNR and FQNEAQ (reference sequence). This CDR3 is 15 amino acids long. The CDR3, as DNA: TGTGCCAGCACCGTCCCAGGGTCACAATACAATGAGCAGTTCTTC. Its protein is CASTVPGSQYNEQFF.

In its sample, this clonotype was seen a few times. This rearrangement joins TRBV19 to TRBJ2-1, with D possibly matching TRBD1 (5 bases). The CDR3 is 13 residues long. The germline V gene has CDR1 LNHDA and CDR2 SQIVND (reference sequence). Trimming shortened V by 3 bases and J by 4 bases, and 7 bases separated the two germline ends. CDR3 bases: TGTGCCAGTAGTATCACAGGATACAATGAGCAGTTCTTC. Protein product: CASSITGYNEQFF.

The CDR3 DNA is TGTGCCAGCAGATGGAGACTAGCGGGGGGCCGGACCCCTCAAGAGACCCAGTACTTC. Translated, it gives CASRWRLAGGRTPQETQYF. V usage is TRBV6-2 or TRBV6-3 and J usage is TRBJ2-5; 13 positions match TRBD2. V shed 6 bases, J shed 2 bases, and the junction held 15 bases outside the gene matches. Germline CDR1 MNHEY, CDR2 SVGEGT. The CDR3 is 19 amino acids.

The V call is TRBV7-2, the J call TRBJ1-4; D unclear. CDR3 length: 15 residues. Germline V gene lookup returns CDR1 SGHTA and CDR2 FQGNSA. V was cut by 2 bases and J by 1 base, with 8 bases left in between. CDR3 coding DNA: TGTGCCAGCAGCTTAAGGACCGAAACTAATGAAAAACTGTTTTTT. Translated: CASSLRTETNEKLFF.